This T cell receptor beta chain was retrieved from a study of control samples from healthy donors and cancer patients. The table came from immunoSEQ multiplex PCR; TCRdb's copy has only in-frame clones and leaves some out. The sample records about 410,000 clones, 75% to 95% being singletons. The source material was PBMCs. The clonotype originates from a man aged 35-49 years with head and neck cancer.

CDR3 coding DNA: TGTGCCAGCAGTACGGCAGGGGTAGAGACCCAGTACTTC. Its protein is CASSTAGVETQYF. The chain uses TRBV6-5 and TRBJ2-5; a weak D match, TRBD1 (6 bases). Germline V gives CDR1 MNHEY, CDR2 SVGAGI. The V and J ends lost 5 bases and 4 bases respectively, with 11 bases between them. The CDR3 length is 13 residues.